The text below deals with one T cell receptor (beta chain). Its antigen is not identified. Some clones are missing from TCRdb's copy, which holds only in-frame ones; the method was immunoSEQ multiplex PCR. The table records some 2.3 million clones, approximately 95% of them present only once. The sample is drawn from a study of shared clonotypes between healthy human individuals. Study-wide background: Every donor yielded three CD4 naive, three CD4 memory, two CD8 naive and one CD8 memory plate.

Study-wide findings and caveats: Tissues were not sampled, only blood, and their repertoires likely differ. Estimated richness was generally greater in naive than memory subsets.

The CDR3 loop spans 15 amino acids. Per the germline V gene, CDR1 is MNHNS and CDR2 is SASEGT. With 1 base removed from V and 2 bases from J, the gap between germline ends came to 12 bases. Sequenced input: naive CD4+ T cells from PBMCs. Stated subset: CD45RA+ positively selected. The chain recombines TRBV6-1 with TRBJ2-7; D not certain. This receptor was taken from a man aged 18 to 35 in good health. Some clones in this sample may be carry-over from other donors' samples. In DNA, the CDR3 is TGTGCCAGCAGTGAAGACTCTCTGGGAACCTACGAGCAGTACTTC. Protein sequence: CASSEDSLGTYEQYF.